This record concerns one T cell receptor (beta chain) sequence. Its antigen is not known. This record comes from a study of T cells expressing NK-cell markers. Study-wide context: Sorted CD3+CD56+NKG2C+, CD3+CD56+NKG2C- and CD3+CD56-NKG2C+ T cells provided the TCR beta repertoires. Findings and limits, study-wide: A handful of donors likewise had their CD3+CD56-NKG2C+ fraction led by these clonotypes.

TCRdb processed the 5' RACE reads again and assigns one entry to each CDR3 protein, with no DNA. Its table lists over 100,000 distinct CDR3 sequences. The CDR3 is 15 amino acids. Germline values: CDR1 SQVTM, CDR2 ANQGSEA. The specimen was blood T cells: a sorted CD56 or NKG2C T cell subset, CD4+ or CD8+ T cells, or bulk PBMC T cells (not recorded which). This sequence joins TRBV29-1 and TRBJ2-3; there is no DNA to check the TCRdb D call of TRBD1. The clonotype was recovered from a woman aged 18 to 75 in good health. The CDR3 sequence: CSVDKGAGGTDTQYF.